This T cell receptor beta chain was recorded in a study of OX40 agonist ivuxolimab in advanced cancers. The repertoire was sequenced with immunoSEQ multiplex PCR; TCRdb's copy has only in-frame clones and lacks some. Of about 74,000 clones in the sample, around nine tenths were seen once. This clone has a single count. The TCR originated in an adult with an advanced solid tumor such as melanoma, head and neck, liver or kidney cancer. The material sequenced was CD4+ or CD8+ T cells sorted from blood, taken in a trial of the OX40 agonist ivuxolimab.

The CDR3 reads CASRDRGRTDTQYF. Here the CDR3 DNA reads TGTGCCAGCAGAGACAGGGGGCGAACAGATACGCAGTATTTT. This chain joins TRBV2 and TRBJ2-3, with 10 nucleotides matching TRBD1. J lost 3 bases, V lost 6 bases, and 3 bases had no gene match. The CDR3 runs to 14 residues. Germline V gives CDR1 SNHLY, CDR2 FYNNEI.